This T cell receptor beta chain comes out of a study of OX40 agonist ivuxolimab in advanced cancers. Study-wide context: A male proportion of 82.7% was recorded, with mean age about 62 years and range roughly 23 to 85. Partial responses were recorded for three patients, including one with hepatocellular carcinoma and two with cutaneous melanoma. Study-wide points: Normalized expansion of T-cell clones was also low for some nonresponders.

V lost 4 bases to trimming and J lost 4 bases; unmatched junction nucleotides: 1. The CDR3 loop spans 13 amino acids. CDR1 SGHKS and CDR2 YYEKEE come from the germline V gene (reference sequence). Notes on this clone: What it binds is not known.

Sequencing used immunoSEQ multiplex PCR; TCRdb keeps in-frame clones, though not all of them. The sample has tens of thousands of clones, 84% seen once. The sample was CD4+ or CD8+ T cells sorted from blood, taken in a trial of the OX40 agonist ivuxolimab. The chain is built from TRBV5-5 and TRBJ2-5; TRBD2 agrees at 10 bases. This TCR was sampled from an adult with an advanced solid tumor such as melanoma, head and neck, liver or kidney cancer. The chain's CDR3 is CASSRTSGETQYF. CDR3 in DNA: TGTGCCAGCAGCCGGACTAGCGGAGAGACCCAGTACTTC.